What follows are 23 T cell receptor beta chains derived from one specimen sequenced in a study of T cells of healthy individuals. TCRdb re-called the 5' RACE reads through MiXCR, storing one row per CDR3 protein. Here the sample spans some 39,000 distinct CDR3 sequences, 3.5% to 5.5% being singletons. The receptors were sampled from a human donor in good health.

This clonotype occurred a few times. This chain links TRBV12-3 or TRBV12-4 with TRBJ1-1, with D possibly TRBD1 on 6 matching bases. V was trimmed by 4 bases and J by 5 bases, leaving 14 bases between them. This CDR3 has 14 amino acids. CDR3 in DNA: TGTGCCAGCAGTTGGACGAGGGGGGGGACTGAAGCTTTCTTT. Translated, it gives CASSWTRGGTEAFF.

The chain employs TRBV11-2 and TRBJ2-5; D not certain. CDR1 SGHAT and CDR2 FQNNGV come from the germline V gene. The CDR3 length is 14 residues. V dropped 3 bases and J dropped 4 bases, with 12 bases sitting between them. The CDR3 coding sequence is TGTGCCAGCAGCTTCAAGGGTATGGGAGAGACCCAGTACTTC. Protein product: CASSFKGMGETQYF.

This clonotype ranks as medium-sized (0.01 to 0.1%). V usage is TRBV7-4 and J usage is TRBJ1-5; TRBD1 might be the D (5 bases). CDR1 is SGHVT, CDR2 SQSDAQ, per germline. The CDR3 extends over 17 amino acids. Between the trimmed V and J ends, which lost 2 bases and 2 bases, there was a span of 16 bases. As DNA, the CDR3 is TGTGCCAGCAGCTTAAGGGCGGGACCAGAGGGCAATCAGCCCCAGCATTTT. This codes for CASSLRAGPEGNQPQHF.

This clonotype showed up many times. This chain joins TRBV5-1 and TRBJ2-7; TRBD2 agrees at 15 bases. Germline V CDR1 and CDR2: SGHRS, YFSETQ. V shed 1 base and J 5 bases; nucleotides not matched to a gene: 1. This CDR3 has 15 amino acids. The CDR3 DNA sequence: TGCGCCAGCAGCTTGAGGACTAGCGGGGGGGACGAGCAGTACTTC. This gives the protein CASSLRTSGGDEQYF.

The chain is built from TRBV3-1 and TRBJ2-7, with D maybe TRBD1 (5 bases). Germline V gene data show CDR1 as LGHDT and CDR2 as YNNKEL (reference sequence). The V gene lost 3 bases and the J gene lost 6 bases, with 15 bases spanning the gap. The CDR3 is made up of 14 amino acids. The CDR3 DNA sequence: TGTGCCAGCAGCCAGTCAACAGGCGTGGGCGAGCAGTACTTC. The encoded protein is CASSQSTGVGEQYF.

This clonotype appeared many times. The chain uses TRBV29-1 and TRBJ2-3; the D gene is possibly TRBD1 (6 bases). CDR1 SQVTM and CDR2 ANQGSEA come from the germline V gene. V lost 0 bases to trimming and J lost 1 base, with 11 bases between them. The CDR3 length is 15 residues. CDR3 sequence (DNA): TGCAGCGTTGAAGATCGTTCAGGGGGCACAGATACGCAGTATTTT. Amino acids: CSVEDRSGGTDTQYF.

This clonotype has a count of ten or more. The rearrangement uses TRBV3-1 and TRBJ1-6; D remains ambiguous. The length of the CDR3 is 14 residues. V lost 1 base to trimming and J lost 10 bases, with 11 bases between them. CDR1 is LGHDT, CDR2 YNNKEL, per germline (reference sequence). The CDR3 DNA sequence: TGTGCCAGCAGCCAAGGGCAGGTCGTGTCACCCCTCCACTTT. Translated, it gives CASSQGQVVSPLHF.

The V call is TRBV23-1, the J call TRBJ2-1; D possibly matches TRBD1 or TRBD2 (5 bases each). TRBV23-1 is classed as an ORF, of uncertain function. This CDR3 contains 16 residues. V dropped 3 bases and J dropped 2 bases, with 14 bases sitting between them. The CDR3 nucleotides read TGCGCCAGCAGTCAGCCGCCGGGACGGGCCTACAATGAGCAGTTCTTC. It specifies CASSQPPGRAYNEQFF.

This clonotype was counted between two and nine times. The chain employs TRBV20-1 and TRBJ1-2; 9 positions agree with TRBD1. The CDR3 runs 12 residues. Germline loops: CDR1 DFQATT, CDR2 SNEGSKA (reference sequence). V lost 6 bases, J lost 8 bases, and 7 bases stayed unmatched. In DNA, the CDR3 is TGCAGTGCGGGGGACAGGGTCAGCGGCTACACCTTC. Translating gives CSAGDRVSGYTF.

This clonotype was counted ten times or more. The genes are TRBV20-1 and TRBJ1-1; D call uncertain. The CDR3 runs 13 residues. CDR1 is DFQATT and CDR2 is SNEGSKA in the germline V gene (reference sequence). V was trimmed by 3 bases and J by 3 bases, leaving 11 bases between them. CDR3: CSARGYSYTEAFF. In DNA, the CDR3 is TGCAGTGCTAGGGGTTACAGTTACACTGAAGCTTTCTTT.

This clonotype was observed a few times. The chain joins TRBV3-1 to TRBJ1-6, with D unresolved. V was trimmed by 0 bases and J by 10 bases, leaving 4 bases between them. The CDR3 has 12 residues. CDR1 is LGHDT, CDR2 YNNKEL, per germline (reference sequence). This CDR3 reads CASSQDPSPLHF. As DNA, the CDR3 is TGTGCCAGCAGCCAAGATCCCTCACCCCTCCACTTT.

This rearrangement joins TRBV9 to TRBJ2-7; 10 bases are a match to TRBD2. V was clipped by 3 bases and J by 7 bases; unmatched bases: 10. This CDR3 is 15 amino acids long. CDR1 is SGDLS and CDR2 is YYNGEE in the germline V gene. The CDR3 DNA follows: TGTGCCAGCAGCGCCAGCGGGAGGGCTTCGGAAGAGCAGTACTTC. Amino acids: CASSASGRASEEQYF.

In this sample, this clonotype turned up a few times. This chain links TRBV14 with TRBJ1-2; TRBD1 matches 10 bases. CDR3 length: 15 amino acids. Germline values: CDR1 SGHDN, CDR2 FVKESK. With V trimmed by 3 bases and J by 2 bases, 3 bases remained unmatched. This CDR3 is CASSHWDRGNYGYTF. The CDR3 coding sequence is TGTGCCAGCAGCCATTGGGACAGGGGAAACTATGGCTACACCTTC.

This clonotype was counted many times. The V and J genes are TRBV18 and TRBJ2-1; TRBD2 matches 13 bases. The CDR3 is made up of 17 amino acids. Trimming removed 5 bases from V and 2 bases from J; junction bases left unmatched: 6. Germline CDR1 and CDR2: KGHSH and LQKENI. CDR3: CASSGLAGDSPYNEQFF. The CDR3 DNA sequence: TGTGCCAGCTCAGGACTAGCGGGAGATAGTCCCTACAATGAGCAGTTCTTC.

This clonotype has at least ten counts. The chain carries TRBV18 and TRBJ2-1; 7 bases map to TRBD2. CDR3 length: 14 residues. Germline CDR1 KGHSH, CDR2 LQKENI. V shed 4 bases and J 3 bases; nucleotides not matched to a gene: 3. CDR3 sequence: CASSQTSVYNEQFF. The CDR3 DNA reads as TGTGCCAGCTCACAAACTAGCGTCTACAATGAGCAGTTCTTC.

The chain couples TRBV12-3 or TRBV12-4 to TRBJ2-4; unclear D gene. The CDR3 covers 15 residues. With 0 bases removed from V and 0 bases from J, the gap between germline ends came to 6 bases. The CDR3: CASSLATVAKNIQYF. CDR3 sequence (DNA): TGTGCCAGCAGTTTAGCTACGGTAGCCAAAAACATTCAGTACTTC.

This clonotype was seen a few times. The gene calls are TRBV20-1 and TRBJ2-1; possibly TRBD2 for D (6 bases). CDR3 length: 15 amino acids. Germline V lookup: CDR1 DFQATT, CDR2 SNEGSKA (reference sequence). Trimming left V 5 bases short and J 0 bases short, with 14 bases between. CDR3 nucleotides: TGCAGTGCTTCGAGCGGGTCCAGCTCCTACAATGAGCAGTTCTTC. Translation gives CSASSGSSSYNEQFF.

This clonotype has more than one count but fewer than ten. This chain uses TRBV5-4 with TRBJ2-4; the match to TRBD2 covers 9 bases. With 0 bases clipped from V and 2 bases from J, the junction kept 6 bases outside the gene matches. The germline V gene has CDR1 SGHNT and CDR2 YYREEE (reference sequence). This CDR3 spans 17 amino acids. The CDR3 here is CASSLGLAGPPKNIQYF. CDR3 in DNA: TGTGCCAGCAGCTTGGGGCTAGCGGGACCGCCCAAAAACATTCAGTACTTC.

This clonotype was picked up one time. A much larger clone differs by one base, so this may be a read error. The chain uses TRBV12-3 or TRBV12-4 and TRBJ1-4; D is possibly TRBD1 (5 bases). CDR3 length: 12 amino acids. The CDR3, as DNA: TGTGCCAGCAGAGCCGCCAGGGAAAAACTGTCTTTT. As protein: CASRAAREKLSF.

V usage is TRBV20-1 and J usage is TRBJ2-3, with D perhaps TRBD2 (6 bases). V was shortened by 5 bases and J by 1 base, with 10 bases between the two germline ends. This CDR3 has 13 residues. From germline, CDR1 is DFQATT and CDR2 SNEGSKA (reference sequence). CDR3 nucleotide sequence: TGCAGTGCTCACGGGAGTGGCACAGATACGCAGTATTTT. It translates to CSAHGSGTDTQYF.

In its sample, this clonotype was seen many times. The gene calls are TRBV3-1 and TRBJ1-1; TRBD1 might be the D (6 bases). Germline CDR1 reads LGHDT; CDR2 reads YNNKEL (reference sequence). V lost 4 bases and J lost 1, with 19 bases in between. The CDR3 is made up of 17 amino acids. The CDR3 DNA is TGTGCCAGCAGCCCGCGGGGGGGGGCAGCCCCGAACACTGAAGCTTTCTTT. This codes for CASSPRGGAAPNTEAFF.

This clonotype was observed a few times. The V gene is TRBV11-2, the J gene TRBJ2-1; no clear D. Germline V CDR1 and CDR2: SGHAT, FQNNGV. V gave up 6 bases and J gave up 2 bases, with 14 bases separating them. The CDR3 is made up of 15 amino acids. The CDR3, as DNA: TGTGCCAGCAGGGGGTGGCGAGCGACCTACAATGAGCAGTTCTTC. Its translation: CASRGWRATYNEQFF.

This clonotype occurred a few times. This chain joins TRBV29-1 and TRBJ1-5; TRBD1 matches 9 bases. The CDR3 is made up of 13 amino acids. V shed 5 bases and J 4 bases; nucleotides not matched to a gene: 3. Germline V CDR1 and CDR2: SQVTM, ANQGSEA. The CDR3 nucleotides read TGCAGCGTTCGGACAGGGGTTAATCAGCCCCAGCATTTT. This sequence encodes CSVRTGVNQPQHF.